This TCR beta chain derives from a study of blood T cell repertoires in COVID-19. Study-level background: The United States, Italy and Spain provided the acute and convalescent COVID-19 samples.

Generated by immunoSEQ multiplex PCR, the TCRdb table keeps only in-frame clones and is missing some. Seen here are roughly 60,000 clones, around 90% observed once, and the top ten hold more than 1%. This CDR3 is 14 amino acids long. From germline, CDR1 is MNHEY and CDR2 SVGAGI. V was cut by 7 bases and J by 1 base, with 10 bases left in between. The chain has TRBV6-5 and TRBJ2-2; TRBD1 is a possible D gene (6 bases). The sequencing sample was made of peripheral blood. The sequence came from a man in his 70s with acute or convalescent COVID-19. Here the CDR3 reads CASKRTENTGELFF. Here the CDR3 DNA reads TGTGCCAGCAAAAGGACAGAGAACACCGGGGAGCTGTTTTTT.